This TCR beta chain originates from a study of cytomegalovirus exposure and HLA in healthy donors. This CDR3 has 14 amino acids. With 0 bases removed from V and 5 bases from J, the gap between germline ends came to 10 bases. CDR1 and CDR2 from the germline V gene are SGHTA and FQGNSA. Use of 60 Vbeta and 13 Jbeta primers characterized the PCR. Sequencing was performed with immunoSEQ multiplex PCR; in TCRdb, only in-frame clones are kept and a portion is missing. This sample yields around 200,000 clones, of which about 80% are seen a single time; roughly 2% belongs to the top ten. The sample was PBMCs. This TCR came from a young man in good health and CMV-seronegative. The chain links TRBV7-2 to TRBJ1-2; D ambiguous. CDR3 sequence (DNA): TGTGCCAGCAGCTTAGCCCGGAGTGTGTATGGCTACACCTTC. Translating gives CASSLARSVYGYTF.